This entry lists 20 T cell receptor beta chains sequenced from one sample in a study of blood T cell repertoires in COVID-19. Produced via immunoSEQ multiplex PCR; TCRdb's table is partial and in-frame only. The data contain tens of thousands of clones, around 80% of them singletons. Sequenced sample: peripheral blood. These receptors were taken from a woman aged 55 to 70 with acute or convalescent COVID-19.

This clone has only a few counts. The CDR3 loop is CASSSKPSQQREQFF. DNA for the CDR3: TGTGCCAGCAGCTCAAAGCCTAGCCAGCAGCGTGAGCAGTTCTTC. The chain is built from TRBV11-3 and TRBJ2-1, with D possibly TRBD2 on 5 matching bases. The V gene lost 4 bases and the J gene lost 9 bases, with 19 bases spanning the gap. Germline assignment: CDR1 SGHNT and CDR2 YENEEA. The CDR3 has 15 amino acids.

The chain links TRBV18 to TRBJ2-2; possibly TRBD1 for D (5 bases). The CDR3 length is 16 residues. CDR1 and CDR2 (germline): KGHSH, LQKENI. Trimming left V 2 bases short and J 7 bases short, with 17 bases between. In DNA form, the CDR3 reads TGTGCCAGCTCACCAAACAGGCCCCTCGTAGGCGGGGAGCTGTTTTTT. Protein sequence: CASSPNRPLVGGELFF. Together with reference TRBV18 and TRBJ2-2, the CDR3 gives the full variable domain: NAGVMQNPRHLVRRRGQEARLRCSPMKGHSHVYWYRQLPEEGLKFMVYLQKENIIDESGMPKERFSAEFPKEGPSILRIQQVVRGDSAAYFCASSPNRPLVGGELFFGEGSRLTVL.

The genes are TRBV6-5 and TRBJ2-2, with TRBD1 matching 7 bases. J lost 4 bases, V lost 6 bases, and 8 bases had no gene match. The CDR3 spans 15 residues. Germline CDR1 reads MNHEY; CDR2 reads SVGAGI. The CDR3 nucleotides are TGTGCCAGCAGGTACGGGGACAGATCCACCGGGGAGCTGTTTTTT. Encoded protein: CASRYGDRSTGELFF.

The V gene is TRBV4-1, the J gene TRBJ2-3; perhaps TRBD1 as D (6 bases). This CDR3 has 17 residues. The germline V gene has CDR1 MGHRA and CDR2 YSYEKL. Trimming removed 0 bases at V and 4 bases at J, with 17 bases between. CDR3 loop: CASSQDVGARTADTQYF. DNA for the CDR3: TGCGCCAGCAGCCAAGATGTGGGGGCACGCACGGCAGATACGCAGTATTTT.

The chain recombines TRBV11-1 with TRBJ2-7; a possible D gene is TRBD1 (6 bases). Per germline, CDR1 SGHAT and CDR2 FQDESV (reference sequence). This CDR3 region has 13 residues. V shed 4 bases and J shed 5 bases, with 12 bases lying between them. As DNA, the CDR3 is TGTGCCAGCAGCTCCGGGACAAAGGACGAGCAGTACTTC. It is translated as CASSSGTKDEQYF.

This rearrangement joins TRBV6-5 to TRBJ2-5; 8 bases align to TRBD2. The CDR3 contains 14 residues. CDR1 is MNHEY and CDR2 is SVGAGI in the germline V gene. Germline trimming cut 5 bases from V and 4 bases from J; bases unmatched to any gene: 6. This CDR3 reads CASSPSGSRETQYF. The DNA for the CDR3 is TGTGCCAGCAGTCCAAGCGGGAGCAGAGAGACCCAGTACTTC.

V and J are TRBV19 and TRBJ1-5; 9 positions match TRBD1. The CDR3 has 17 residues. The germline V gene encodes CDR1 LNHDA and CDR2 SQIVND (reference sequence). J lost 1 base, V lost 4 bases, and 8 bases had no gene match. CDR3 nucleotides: TGTGCCAGTAGTACCGGGACAGGGCGGTTGAGCAATCAGCCCCAGCATTTT. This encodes CASSTGTGRLSNQPQHF.

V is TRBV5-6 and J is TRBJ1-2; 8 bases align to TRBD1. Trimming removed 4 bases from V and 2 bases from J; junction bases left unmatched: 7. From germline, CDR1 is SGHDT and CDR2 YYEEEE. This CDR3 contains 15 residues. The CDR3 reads CASSPTRGQNYGYTF. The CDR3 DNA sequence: TGTGCCAGCAGCCCCACCAGGGGGCAGAACTATGGCTACACCTTC.

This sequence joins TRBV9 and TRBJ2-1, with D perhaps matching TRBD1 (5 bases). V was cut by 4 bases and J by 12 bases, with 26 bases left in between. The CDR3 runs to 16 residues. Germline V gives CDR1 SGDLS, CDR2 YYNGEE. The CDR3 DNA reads TGTGCCAGCAGCTCCCCTGGTAGGGGCGGAGATTTGGGGCAGTTCTTC. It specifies CASSSPGRGGDLGQFF.

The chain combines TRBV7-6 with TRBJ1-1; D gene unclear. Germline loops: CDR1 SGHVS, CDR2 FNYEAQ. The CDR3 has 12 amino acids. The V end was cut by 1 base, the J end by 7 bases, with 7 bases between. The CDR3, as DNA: TGTGCCAGCAGCTTAGGAGGGAATGAAGCTTTCTTT. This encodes CASSLGGNEAFF.

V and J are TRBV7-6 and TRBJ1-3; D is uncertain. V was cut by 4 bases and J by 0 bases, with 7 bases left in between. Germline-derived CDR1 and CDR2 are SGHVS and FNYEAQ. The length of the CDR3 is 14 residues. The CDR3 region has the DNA TGTGCCAGCAGCTCACTGAGCTCTGGAAACACCATATATTTT. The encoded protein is CASSSLSSGNTIYF.

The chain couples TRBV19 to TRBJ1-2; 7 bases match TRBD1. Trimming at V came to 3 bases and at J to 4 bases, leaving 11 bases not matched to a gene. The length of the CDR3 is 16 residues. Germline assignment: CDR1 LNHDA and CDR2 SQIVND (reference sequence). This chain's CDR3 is CASSILGGASAYGYTF. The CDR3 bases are TGTGCCAGTAGTATCTTAGGGGGCGCCTCCGCCTATGGCTACACCTTC.

The CDR3 DNA is TGTGCCAGCAGTAAAGCCGGGACAGGGGGCATGACTGAAGCTTTCTTT. As protein: CASSKAGTGGMTEAFF. This chain uses TRBV27 with TRBJ1-1; 12 bases fit TRBD1. The CDR3 extends over 16 amino acids. V lost 5 bases, J lost 5 bases, and 9 bases stayed unmatched. Germline CDR1 and CDR2: MNHEY and SMNVEV (reference sequence).

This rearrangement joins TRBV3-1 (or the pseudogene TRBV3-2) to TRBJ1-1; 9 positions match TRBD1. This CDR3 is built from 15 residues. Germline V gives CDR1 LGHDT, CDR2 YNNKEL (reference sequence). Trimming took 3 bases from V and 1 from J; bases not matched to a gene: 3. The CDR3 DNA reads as TGTGCCAGCAGCCAGTCGACAGGGGGGAACACTGAAGCTTTCTTT. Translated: CASSQSTGGNTEAFF.

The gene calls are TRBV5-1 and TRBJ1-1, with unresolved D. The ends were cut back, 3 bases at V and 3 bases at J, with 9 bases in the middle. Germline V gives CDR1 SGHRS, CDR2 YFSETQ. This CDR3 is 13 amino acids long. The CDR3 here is CASSSQLDTEAFF. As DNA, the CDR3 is TGCGCCAGCAGCTCCCAATTAGACACTGAAGCTTTCTTT. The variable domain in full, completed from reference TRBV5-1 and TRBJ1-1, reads KAGVTQTPRYLIKTRGQQVTLSCSPISGHRSVSWYQQTPGQGLQFLFEYFSETQRNKGNFPGRFSGRQFSNSRSEMNVSTLELGDSALYLCASSSQLDTEAFFGQGTRLTVV.

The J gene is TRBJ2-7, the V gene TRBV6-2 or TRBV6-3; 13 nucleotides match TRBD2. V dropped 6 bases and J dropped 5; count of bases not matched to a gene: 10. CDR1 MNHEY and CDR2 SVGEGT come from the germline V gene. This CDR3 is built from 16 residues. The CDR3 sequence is CASSWLGLAGAHEQYF. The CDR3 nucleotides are TGTGCCAGCAGCTGGCTAGGACTAGCGGGAGCCCACGAGCAGTACTTC.

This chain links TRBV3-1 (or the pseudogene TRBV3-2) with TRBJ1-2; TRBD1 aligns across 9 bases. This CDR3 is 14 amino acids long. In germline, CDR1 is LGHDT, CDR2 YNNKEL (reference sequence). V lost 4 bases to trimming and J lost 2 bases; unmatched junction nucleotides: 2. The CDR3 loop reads CASSPGQGNYGYTF. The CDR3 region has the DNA TGTGCCAGCAGCCCTGGACAGGGGAACTATGGCTACACCTTC.

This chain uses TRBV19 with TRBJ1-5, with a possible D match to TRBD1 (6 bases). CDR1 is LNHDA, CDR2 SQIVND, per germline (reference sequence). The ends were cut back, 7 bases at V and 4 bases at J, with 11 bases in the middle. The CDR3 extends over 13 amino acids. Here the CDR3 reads CASTWDTNQPQHF. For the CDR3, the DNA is TGTGCCAGTACCTGGGACACAAATCAGCCCCAGCATTTT.

The CDR3 nucleotides read TGTGCCAGCAGTTGGACAGGGAACACCGGGGAGCTGTTTTTT. Translation gives CASSWTGNTGELFF. J is TRBJ2-2 and V is TRBV2; 7 positions match TRBD1. Per germline, CDR1 SNHLY and CDR2 FYNNEI. The ends lost 5 bases at V and 1 base at J; junction bases unmatched: 1. The CDR3 contains 14 residues.

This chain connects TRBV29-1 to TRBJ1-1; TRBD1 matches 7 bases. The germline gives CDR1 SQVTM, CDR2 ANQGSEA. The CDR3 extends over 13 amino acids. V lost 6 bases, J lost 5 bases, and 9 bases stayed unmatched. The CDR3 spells CSVHRGIGTEAFF. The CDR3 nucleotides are TGCAGCGTCCACAGGGGAATAGGGACTGAAGCTTTCTTT.